These 18 T cell receptor beta chains originate from one sample sequenced in a study of vaccination and CD4 T cells after COVID-19. Antigens for these TCRs are unknown. The Oncomine TCR Beta short-read assay was applied to DNA of cultured CD4+ T cells. One entry per CDR3 protein results from TCRdb running MiXCR on the PCR reads. The table has nearly 15,000 distinct CDR3 sequences, about 48% seen once. Specified treatment: 10-day PBMC culture with coronavirus spike peptide pools or control peptides (ViraFEST assay). The input for sequencing was CD4+ T cells from blood, cultured in vitro, taken before SARS-CoV-2 vaccination. Receptors originate from a human donor who had recovered from COVID-19.

This clonotype has more than one count but fewer than ten. The chain carries TRBV6-1 and TRBJ1-5, with 7 nucleotides matching TRBD1. The CDR3 totals 14 residues. Germline CDR1 and CDR2: MNHNS and SASEGT. The V segment lost 7 bases and the J segment 5 bases; nucleotides outside the gene matches: 8. The CDR3 nucleotides are TGTGCCAGCATTCCACAGGGGACGCATCAGCCCCAGCATTTT. Protein: CASIPQGTHQPQHF.

This chain joins TRBV19 and TRBJ1-2; D is undetermined. CDR1 is LNHDA, CDR2 SQIVND, per germline (reference sequence). V was clipped by 5 bases and J by 5 bases, with 12 bases between them. The CDR3 contains 13 residues. CDR3 loop: CASSQDRLYGYTF. The CDR3 DNA is TGTGCCAGTAGTCAGGACCGACTATATGGCTACACCTTC.

In this sample, this clonotype turned up a few times. The chain has TRBV18 and TRBJ2-7; D not certain. The CDR3 runs to 13 residues. V lost 3 bases and J lost 0, with 6 bases in between. In germline, CDR1 is KGHSH, CDR2 LQKENI. CDR3 region: CASSPEISYEQYF. For the CDR3, the DNA is TGTGCCAGCTCACCGGAGATCTCCTACGAGCAGTACTTC.

This clonotype was observed a few times. Here the CDR3 DNA reads TGTGCCAGCAATAGGGACGCTAACCCCACAGATACGCAGTATTTT. Encoded protein: CASNRDANPTDTQYF. This sequence joins TRBV27 and TRBJ2-3, with D perhaps being TRBD1 or TRBD2 (5 bases each). Germline lookup yields CDR1 MNHEY and CDR2 SMNVEV (reference sequence). The V and J ends lost 7 bases and 2 bases respectively, with 16 bases between them. CDR3 length: 15 residues.

The chain links TRBV30 to TRBJ1-5; 9 nucleotides line up with TRBD1. CDR1 is GTSNPN, CDR2 SVGIG, per germline (reference sequence). The J segment lost 7 bases and the V segment lost 2 bases, leaving 6 bases of the junction unmatched. The CDR3 extends over 14 amino acids. The CDR3 sequence is CAWSQDRGEQPQHF. The CDR3 DNA reads as TGTGCCTGGAGTCAGGACAGGGGAGAACAGCCCCAGCATTTT.

The table lists this clonotype with a few counts. One end of the junction does not line up with germline, which may come from a read error. This chain uses TRBV7-2 with TRBJ2-2; no clear D. Germline CDR1 SGHTA, CDR2 FQGNSA. The CDR3 runs to 13 residues. This chain's CDR3 is CASSIAELGELFF. CDR3 nucleotides: TGTGCCAGCAGCATAGCAGAGTTGGGGGAGCTGTTTTTT.

About this clonotype: This CDR3 fails to terminate in the conserved phenylalanine or tryptophan, so it likely reflects a read error. The gene calls are TRBV7-2 and TRBJ1-2; no definite D call. Germline V CDR1 and CDR2: SGHTA, FQGNSA. The CDR3 contains 12 residues. Trimming stripped 8 bases from V and 8 bases from J, with 15 bases between. The CDR3 DNA reads as TGTGCCAGCCACCCCGTGGGGAGCGGCTACACCCTC. It specifies CASHPVGSGYTL.

This clonotype was found a few times. The gene calls are TRBV6-1 and TRBJ1-1, with D maybe TRBD1 (6 bases). Germline V lookup: CDR1 MNHNS, CDR2 SASEGT. This CDR3 spans 14 amino acids. Trimming removed 6 bases from V and 1 base from J, with 12 bases in between. CDR3 sequence: CASRRTDKNTEAFF. CDR3 in DNA: TGTGCCAGCAGGCGGACAGACAAGAACACTGAAGCTTTCTTT.

The genes are TRBV20-1 and TRBJ2-3, with TRBD2 matching 10 bases. Germline V gene data show CDR1 as DFQATT and CDR2 as SNEGSKA (reference sequence). J gave up 0 bases and V 6 bases, and 9 bases lay outside the gene matches. The CDR3 extends over 16 amino acids. CDR3 sequence: CSAEPAGGRSTDTQYF. The CDR3, as DNA: TGCAGTGCCGAACCAGCGGGGGGGCGTAGCACAGATACGCAGTATTTT.

This chain uses TRBV12-3 or TRBV12-4 with TRBJ1-2; 10 nucleotides align to TRBD1. This CDR3 spans 15 amino acids. Trimming removed 5 bases from V and 5 bases from J; junction bases left unmatched: 8. As DNA, the CDR3 is TGTGCCAGCAGTCCGAGACAGGGGGCAGGGTATGGCTACACCTTC. Translation gives CASSPRQGAGYGYTF.

The V call is TRBV5-4, the J call TRBJ1-2; the match to TRBD1 covers 11 bases. Germline V gives CDR1 SGHNT, CDR2 YYREEE (reference sequence). With V trimmed by 4 bases and J by 5 bases, 4 bases remained unmatched. The CDR3 length is 14 residues. Written as DNA, the CDR3 is TGTGCCAGCAGCCAGGGACAGGGGGGGTATGGCTACACCTTC. Encoded protein: CASSQGQGGYGYTF.

This chain's CDR3 is CASSQRQGLYTEAFF. CDR3 DNA sequence: TGTGCCAGCAGCCAACGACAGGGGTTGTACACTGAAGCTTTCTTT. The chain has TRBV14 and TRBJ1-1; 8 bases agree with TRBD1. The CDR3 length is 15 residues. V dropped 2 bases and J dropped 3; count of bases not matched to a gene: 5. The germline CDR1 and CDR2 sequences are SGHDN and FVKESK.

This clonotype was counted a single time. The chain combines TRBV12-3 or TRBV12-4 with TRBJ2-5; 9 bases map to TRBD1. There are 13 residues in the CDR3. V gave up 4 bases and J gave up 6 bases; unmatched junction bases: 3. The CDR3 here is CASSSGQGKTQYF. The CDR3 DNA reads TGTGCCAGCAGTTCCGGACAGGGGAAGACCCAGTACTTC.

This clonotype was seen only a few times. The chain couples TRBV20-1 to TRBJ1-6, with D unresolved. The V gene lost 3 bases and the J gene lost 6 bases, with 9 bases spanning the gap. The CDR3 contains 13 residues. Germline assignment: CDR1 DFQATT and CDR2 SNEGSKA (reference sequence). CDR3 in amino acids: CSARGQTNSPLHF. As DNA, the CDR3 is TGCAGTGCTAGGGGTCAGACTAATTCACCCCTCCACTTT.

The chain employs TRBV12-3 or TRBV12-4 and TRBJ1-1, with a tentative D call TRBD1 (5 bases). The CDR3 loop spans 13 amino acids. V lost 7 bases, J lost 0 bases, and 9 bases lay in between. The CDR3 region has the DNA TGTGCCAGCATTGGGACGGTGAACACTGAAGCTTTCTTT. This gives the protein CASIGTVNTEAFF.

There are a few counts of this clonotype. This chain connects TRBV28 to TRBJ1-1; D call uncertain. V gave up 5 bases and J gave up 5 bases, with 12 bases separating them. The CDR3 runs to 13 residues. Germline lookup yields CDR1 MDHEN and CDR2 SYDVKM. The CDR3 sequence: CASSPPHSTEAFF. In DNA form, the CDR3 reads TGTGCCAGCAGTCCCCCGCACTCGACTGAAGCTTTCTTT.

This chain uses TRBV27 with TRBJ2-7, with a possible D match to TRBD1 (6 bases). Per the germline V gene, CDR1 is MNHEY and CDR2 is SMNVEV (reference sequence). This CDR3 is 8 amino acids long. The CDR3 here is CTQGEQYF. The CDR3 nucleotides read TGTACACAGGGAGAGCAGTACTTC.

This clonotype was detected only a few times. The chain couples TRBV20-1 to TRBJ1-1; 7 bases line up with TRBD1. CDR1 is DFQATT and CDR2 is SNEGSKA in the germline V gene (reference sequence). CDR3 length: 14 amino acids. The V segment lost 1 base and the J segment 4 bases; nucleotides outside the gene matches: 6. The CDR3 DNA reads TGCAGTGCTAGAGGAGGGGGCGCGGTCACTGAAGCTTTCTTT. Its protein product is CSARGGGAVTEAFF.